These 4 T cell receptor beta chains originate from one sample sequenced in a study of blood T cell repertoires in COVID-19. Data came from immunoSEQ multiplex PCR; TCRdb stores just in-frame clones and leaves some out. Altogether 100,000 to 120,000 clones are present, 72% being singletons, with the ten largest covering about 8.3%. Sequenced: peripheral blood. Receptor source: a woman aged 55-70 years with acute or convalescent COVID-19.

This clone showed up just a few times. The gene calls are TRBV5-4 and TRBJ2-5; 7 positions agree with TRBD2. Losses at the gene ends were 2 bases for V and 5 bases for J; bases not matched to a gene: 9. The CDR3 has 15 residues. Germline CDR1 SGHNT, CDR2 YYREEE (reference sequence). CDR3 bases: TGTGCCAGCAGCTTCTTGGCAGGGCGGGAGGAGACCCAGTACTTC. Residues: CASSFLAGREETQYF.

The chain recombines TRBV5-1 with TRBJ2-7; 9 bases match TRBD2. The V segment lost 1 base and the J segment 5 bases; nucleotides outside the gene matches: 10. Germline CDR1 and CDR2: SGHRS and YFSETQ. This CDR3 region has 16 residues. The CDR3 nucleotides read TGCGCCAGCAGCTTGAAGAGCGGGGGGAAGGTTGACGAGCAGTACTTC. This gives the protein CASSLKSGGKVDEQYF. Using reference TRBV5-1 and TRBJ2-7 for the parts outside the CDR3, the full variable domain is KAGVTQTPRYLIKTRGQQVTLSCSPISGHRSVSWYQQTPGQGLQFLFEYFSETQRNKGNFPGRFSGRQFSNSRSEMNVSTLELGDSALYLCASSLKSGGKVDEQYFGPGTRLTVT.

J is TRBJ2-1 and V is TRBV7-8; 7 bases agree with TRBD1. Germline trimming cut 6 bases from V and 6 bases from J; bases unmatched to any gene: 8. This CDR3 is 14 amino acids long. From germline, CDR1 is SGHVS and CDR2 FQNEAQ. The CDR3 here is CASRRGQNSNEQFF. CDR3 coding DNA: TGTGCCAGCAGAAGGGGACAGAACTCCAATGAGCAGTTCTTC.

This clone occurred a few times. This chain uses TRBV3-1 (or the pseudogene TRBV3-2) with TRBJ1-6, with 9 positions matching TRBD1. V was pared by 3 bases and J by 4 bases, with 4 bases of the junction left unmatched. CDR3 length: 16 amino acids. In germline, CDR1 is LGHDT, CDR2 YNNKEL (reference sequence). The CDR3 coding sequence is TGTGCCAGCAGCCAGATGGACAGGGGATATAATTCACCCCTCCACTTT. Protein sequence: CASSQMDRGYNSPLHF.